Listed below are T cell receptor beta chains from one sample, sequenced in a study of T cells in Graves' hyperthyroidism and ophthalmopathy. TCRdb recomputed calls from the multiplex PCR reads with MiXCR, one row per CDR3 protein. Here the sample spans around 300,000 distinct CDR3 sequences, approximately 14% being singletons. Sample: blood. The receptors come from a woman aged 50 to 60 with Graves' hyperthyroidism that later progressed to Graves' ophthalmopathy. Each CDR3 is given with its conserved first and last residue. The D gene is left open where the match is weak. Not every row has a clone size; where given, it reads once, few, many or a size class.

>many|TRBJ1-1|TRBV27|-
TGTGCCAGCAGTTTAGGGGTGTGGAACACTGAAGCTTTCTTT
CASSLGVWNTEAFF
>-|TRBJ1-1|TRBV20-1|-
TGCAGTGCTAGCGACACTGGAGCTTTCTTT
CSASDTGAFF
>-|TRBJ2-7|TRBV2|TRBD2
TGTGCCAGCAGTTCTAGCGGGGGCTACGAGCAGTACTTC
CASSSSGGYEQYF
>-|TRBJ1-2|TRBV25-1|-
TGTGCCAGCAGTCCCCGGGGACCTAACTATGGCTACACCTTC
CASSPRGPNYGYTF
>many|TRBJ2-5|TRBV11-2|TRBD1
TGTGCCAGCAGCTTCAACAGGGGTAAAGAGACCCAGTACTTC
CASSFNRGKETQYF
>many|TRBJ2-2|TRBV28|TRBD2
TGTGCCAGCAGCCCCCGGGGGGGAGGGGTGACCGGGGAGCTGTTTTTT
CASSPRGGGVTGELFF
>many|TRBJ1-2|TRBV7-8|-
TGTGCCAGCAGCTTGAACAGCTTAGGCTACACCTTC
CASSLNSLGYTF
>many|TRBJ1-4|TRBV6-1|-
TGTGCCAGCAGTGAAGGGGCGGTGGGTAAACTGTTTTTT
CASSEGAVGKLFF
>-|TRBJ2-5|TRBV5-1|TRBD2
TGCGCCAGCAGCTGGTCGACTAGCGGCCAAGAGACCCAGTACTTC
CASSWSTSGQETQYF
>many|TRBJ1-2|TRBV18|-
TGTGCCAGCTCACCCCAAGCCCTGGAAAACTATGGCTACACCTTC
CASSPQALENYGYTF
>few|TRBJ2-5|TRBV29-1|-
TGCAGCGTTGATCGAGGGACCCGGGAGACCCAGTACTTC
CSVDRGTRETQYF
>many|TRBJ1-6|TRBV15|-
TGTGCCACCAGCAGGTGGAGGGGCAATTCACCCCTCCACTTT
CATSRWRGNSPLHF
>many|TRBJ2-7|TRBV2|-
TGTGCCAGCAGCGACTCGACAGTGGTCTACGAGCAGTACTTC
CASSDSTVVYEQYF
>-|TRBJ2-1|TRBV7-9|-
TGTGCCAGCAGCTCTCAGGATGAGCAGTTCTTC
CASSSQDEQFF
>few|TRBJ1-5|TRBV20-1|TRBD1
TGCAGTGCTCACGACAGGGGCGATCCTTATAGCAATCAGCCCCAGCATTTT
CSAHDRGDPYSNQPQHF
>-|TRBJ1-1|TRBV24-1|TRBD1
TGTGCCACCAGTGATTCAATCTCCGGGACAGGGGGCCGAGCTTTCTTT
CATSDSISGTGGRAFF
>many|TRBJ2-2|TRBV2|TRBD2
TGTGCCAGCACGGGACTAGCGGGGCACACCGGGGAGCTGTTTTTT
CASTGLAGHTGELFF
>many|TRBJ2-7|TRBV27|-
TGTGCCAGCAGGAGGAGGGCGGCCTACGAGCAGTACTTC
CASRRRAAYEQYF
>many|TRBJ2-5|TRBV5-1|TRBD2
TGCGCCAGCAGCTTGGTCCCAGCGGGGGCATCCTTTGAGACCCAGTACTTC
CASSLVPAGASFETQYF
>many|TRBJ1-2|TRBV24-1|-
TGTGCCACCAGTGATATGGCAGGGAACTATGGCTACACCTTC
CATSDMAGNYGYTF
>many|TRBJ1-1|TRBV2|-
TGTGCCAGCAGTGAACAGGGGAACACTGAAGCTTTCTTT
CASSEQGNTEAFF
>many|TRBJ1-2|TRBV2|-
TGTGCCAGCAGTGACAGGGCCAACTATGGCTACACCTTC
CASSDRANYGYTF
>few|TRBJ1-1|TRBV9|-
TGTGCCAGCAGCGTAGAACACAACACTGAAGCTTTCTTT
CASSVEHNTEAFF
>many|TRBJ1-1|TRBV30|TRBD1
TGTGCCTGGAGTGTAGGGGGCCGAAGGTACACTGAAGCTTTCTTT
CAWSVGGRRYTEAFF
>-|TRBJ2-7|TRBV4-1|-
TGCGCCAGCAGCCAACTAGACATGGGCTTCTCCTACGAGCAGTACTTC
CASSQLDMGFSYEQYF
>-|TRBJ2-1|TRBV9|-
TGTGCCGGCAGCGTAGTGGGGGGGGCGGGAGCCTACAATGAGCAGTTCTTC
CAGSVVGGAGAYNEQFF
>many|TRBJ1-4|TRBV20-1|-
TGCAGTGCACCCCGCCACGAGAGGCGAGAAAAACTGTTTTTT
CSAPRHERREKLFF
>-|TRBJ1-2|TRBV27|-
TGTGCCAGCAGTTTATCCCTTAGGGCTGGTGGCTACACCTTC
CASSLSLRAGGYTF
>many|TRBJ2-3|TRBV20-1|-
TGCAGTGCTAGTAATCTAGATACGCAGTATTTT
CSASNLDTQYF
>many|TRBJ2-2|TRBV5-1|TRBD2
TGCGCCAGCAGCCGCGGGGGGTACACCGGGGAGCTGTTTTTT
CASSRGGYTGELFF
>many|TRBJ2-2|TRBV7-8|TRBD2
TGTGCCAGCAGCTTAGCTGGGGGACTAGCGGGACTAGGAACCGGGGAGCTGTTTTTT
CASSLAGGLAGLGTGELFF